The clone carrying this T cell receptor (beta chain) was seen repeatedly, ten times or more. What the library attached to individual cDNA molecules were unique molecular identifiers. Authors' data handling: With a range of roughly 20,000 to 750,000, the median per sample was about 87,000 TCRs. TCRdb redid the calling of the reads with MiXCR, one entry per CDR3 protein. Here the V and J calls rest on TCRdb's processing, not on the authors' analysis. Altogether 95,000 to 150,000 distinct CDR3 sequences are present, over 7.5% being singletons, with the ten largest covering 1.2% to 1.5%. The sample originates from a study of human T cells and chemical hapten exposure. Study-level background: Slight volume differences across pooled libraries mainly accounted for varying per-sample TCR yields.

Someone pulled total RNA out of unfractionated whole blood. Per germline, CDR1 SGHTA and CDR2 FQGNSA. CDR3 size: 15 residues. V lost 2 bases and J 0 bases, leaving 8 bases between the germline ends. This TCR came from a human donor in good health. Some clones in this sample may be carry-over from other donors' samples. Sequenced input: whole blood. This rearrangement joins TRBV7-2 to TRBJ1-3, with D unresolved. The CDR3 protein is CASSLRMSSGNTIYF. DNA of the CDR3: TGTGCCAGCAGCTTAAGGATGAGCTCTGGAAACACCATATATTTT.